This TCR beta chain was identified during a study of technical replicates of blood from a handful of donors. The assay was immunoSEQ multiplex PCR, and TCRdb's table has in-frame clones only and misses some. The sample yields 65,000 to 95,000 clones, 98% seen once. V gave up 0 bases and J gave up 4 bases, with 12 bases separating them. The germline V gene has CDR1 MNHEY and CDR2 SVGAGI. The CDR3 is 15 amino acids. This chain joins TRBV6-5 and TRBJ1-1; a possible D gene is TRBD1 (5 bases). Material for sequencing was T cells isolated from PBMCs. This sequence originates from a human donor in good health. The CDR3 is CASSYSWGVGTEAFF. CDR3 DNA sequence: TGTGCCAGCAGTTACTCCTGGGGCGTCGGCACTGAAGCTTTCTTT.